The 26 T cell receptor beta chains below were found in one sample sequenced in a study of cytomegalovirus exposure and HLA in healthy donors (dated by TCRdb to 2017 to 2019). Library method: the immunoSEQ multiplex PCR assay. For the multiplex PCR, a mixture combining 60 forward primers for TCR Vbeta segments and 13 reverse primers for TCR Jbeta segments was used. Sourced from immuneACCESS, this table was stored by TCRdb with only in-frame sequences that have V and J called. A share of the clones is absent; for the studies checked, an unresolved V gene accounts for under half, and the remainder has no known explanation. The sample contains hundreds of thousands of clones, roughly 82% of them found a single time. Roughly 6% of the sample is taken by the ten largest. What was sequenced was PBMCs. The receptors stem from a man aged 35-49 years in good health and CMV-seropositive.

The gene calls are TRBV6-1 and TRBJ2-7; 9 bases are a match to TRBD1. The CDR3 length is 15 residues. V gave up 6 bases and J gave up 3 bases; unmatched junction bases: 9. The V gene's germline CDR1 is MNHNS and CDR2 SASEGT. The DNA of the CDR3 is TGTGCCAGCAGCTCACAGGGGGCTGGAAGCTACGAGCAGTACGTC. It codes for CASSSQGAGSYEQYV.

The chain carries TRBV5-4 and TRBJ1-2, with D tentatively TRBD1 (5 bases). Trimming shortened V by 4 bases and J by 8 bases, and 18 bases separated the two germline ends. CDR1 and CDR2 (germline): SGHNT, YYREEE (reference sequence). This CDR3 contains 14 residues. DNA of the CDR3: TGTGCCAGCAGCCCGGCGGGGGAGGCTGGCGGCTACACCTTC. Translation: CASSPAGEAGGYTF.

The chain carries TRBV30 and TRBJ2-3; 7 bases line up with TRBD2. The CDR3 length is 15 residues. Trimming at V came to 3 bases and at J to 0 bases, leaving 6 bases not matched to a gene. CDR1 and CDR2 (germline): GTSNPN, SVGIG (reference sequence). The CDR3 DNA follows: TGTGCCTGGAGGGGACTATTAGATAGCACAGATACGCAGTATTTT. It specifies CAWRGLLDSTDTQYF.

The gene calls are TRBV10-1 and TRBJ2-3; 10 nucleotides align to TRBD2. Germline CDR1 reads WNHNN; CDR2 reads SYGVQD (reference sequence). The V gene end was trimmed by 1 base and the J gene end by 2 bases; junction bases not matched to a gene: 9. The CDR3 runs to 18 residues. This CDR3 reads CASSEFGNLAGATDTQYF. The DNA of the CDR3 is TGCGCCAGCAGTGAGTTCGGGAATCTAGCGGGAGCCACAGATACGCAGTATTTT.

This rearrangement joins TRBV11-3 to TRBJ2-1; D uncertain. Trimming removed 5 bases at V and 5 bases at J, with 7 bases between. This CDR3 contains 12 residues. CDR1 and CDR2 (germline): SGHNT, YENEEA. The CDR3 loop reads CASSILNNEQFF. The CDR3 nucleotides read TGTGCCAGCAGCATTCTAAACAATGAGCAGTTCTTC.

This clone was seen only once. The gene calls are TRBV30 and TRBJ1-3; D remains ambiguous. The CDR3 sequence is 14 residues long. V was trimmed by 0 bases and J by 0 bases, leaving 6 bases between them. CDR1 GTSNPN and CDR2 SVGIG come from the germline V gene (reference sequence). DNA for the CDR3: TGTGCCTGGAGTGTGGAGGTCTCTGGAAACACCATATATTTT. Encoded protein: CAWSVEVSGNTIYF.

This clone was seen only a few times. The CDR3 DNA reads TGTGCCAGCAGCTTGCGTGATCGAGGAGGGCAGTATTTT. Translating gives CASSLRDRGGQYF. The V and J genes are TRBV5-6 and TRBJ2-3, with D perhaps TRBD2 (5 bases). Trimming stripped 1 base from V and 11 bases from J, with 14 bases between. Germline CDR1 reads SGHDT; CDR2 reads YYEEEE. The CDR3 extends over 13 amino acids.

The genes are TRBV19 and TRBJ2-6, with D maybe TRBD2 (5 bases). This CDR3 contains 14 residues. CDR1 and CDR2 from the germline V gene are LNHDA and SQIVND (reference sequence). Trimming left V 6 bases short and J 2 bases short, with 8 bases between. The CDR3 loop reads CASSWTAGANVLTF. The DNA of the CDR3 is TGTGCCAGTAGCTGGACTGCTGGGGCCAACGTCCTGACTTTC.

The J gene is TRBJ2-5, the V gene TRBV10-2; a weak D match, TRBD2 (6 bases). Trimming cost V 2 bases and J 1 base, with 17 bases left between them. The CDR3 has 17 amino acids. In germline, CDR1 is WSHSY, CDR2 SAAADI. The CDR3 coding sequence is TGCGCCAGCAGTGAGCCTACCGGAGGGCACCGCCAAGAGACCCAGTACTTC. The encoded protein is CASSEPTGGHRQETQYF.

V usage is TRBV27 and J usage is TRBJ2-1; 14 nucleotides agree with TRBD2. With 5 bases clipped from V and 9 bases from J, the junction kept 9 bases outside the gene matches. Germline values: CDR1 MNHEY, CDR2 SMNVEV (reference sequence). The CDR3 has 16 residues. CDR3 nucleotides: TGTGCCAGCAGTCTAATCGGACTAGCGGGAGGATCTGAGCAGTTCTTC. Its protein is CASSLIGLAGGSEQFF.

V usage is TRBV9 and J usage is TRBJ2-7, with 13 bases fitting TRBD2. The CDR3 totals 17 residues. CDR1 is SGDLS, CDR2 YYNGEE, per germline. V shed 4 bases, J shed 0 bases, and the junction held 7 bases outside the gene matches. CDR3 amino acids: CASSRGTSGASSYEQYF. CDR3 nucleotides: TGTGCCAGCAGCCGCGGGACTAGCGGGGCTAGCTCCTACGAGCAGTACTTC.

The J gene is TRBJ1-1, the V gene TRBV29-1; D not resolved. Trimming took off 4 bases at V and 5 bases at J, with 8 bases between the two ends. Looked up from germline, CDR1 is SQVTM and CDR2 is ANQGSEA. This CDR3 contains 11 residues. CDR3 sequence (DNA): TGCAGCGTTGCCACGAGTACTGAAGCTTTCTTT. Its translation: CSVATSTEAFF.

The chain combines TRBV5-4 with TRBJ2-5; D is unclear. The CDR3 contains 12 residues. Germline V gene lookup returns CDR1 SGHNT and CDR2 YYREEE (reference sequence). Trimming took off 0 bases at V and 5 bases at J, with 5 bases between the two ends. CDR3 residues: CASSLVAETQYF. As DNA, the CDR3 is TGTGCCAGCAGCTTGGTCGCGGAGACCCAGTACTTC.

This clone appeared a few times. The chain is built from TRBV7-9 and TRBJ2-1; 11 positions agree with TRBD2. This CDR3 contains 15 residues. The junction had 4 bases not matched to a gene; V was cut back by 3 bases and J by 6 bases. Per germline, CDR1 SEHNR and CDR2 FQNEAQ (reference sequence). In DNA, the CDR3 is TGTGCCAGCAGCTTTACTAGCGGGAGAGGCAATGAGCAGTTCTTC. It codes for CASSFTSGRGNEQFF.

The CDR3 here is CASSQERGRNLGTDTQYF. CDR3 bases: TGCGCCAGCAGCCAAGAGCGCGGGAGAAATCTGGGCACAGATACGCAGTATTTT. The chain couples TRBV4-1 to TRBJ2-3; 7 bases match TRBD2. Germline V gene lookup returns CDR1 MGHRA and CDR2 YSYEKL. The trim removed 0 bases at V and 1 base at J, leaving 10 bases unmatched. The CDR3 spans 18 residues.

The chain carries TRBV6-5 and TRBJ2-1; a possible D gene is TRBD2 (6 bases). V lost 2 bases to trimming and J lost 0 bases, with 8 bases between them. Germline-derived CDR1 and CDR2 are MNHEY and SVGAGI. The CDR3 length is 15 residues. In nucleotides, the CDR3 is TGTGCCAGCAGTTACCGGGAGCGCTCCTACAATGAGCAGTTCTTC. Translated, it gives CASSYRERSYNEQFF.

The chain combines TRBV30 with TRBJ2-1; TRBD2 is a possible D gene (5 bases). In germline, CDR1 is GTSNPN, CDR2 SVGIG (reference sequence). The CDR3 runs 14 residues. V was pared by 3 bases and J by 1 base, with 10 bases between. CDR3 in amino acids: CAWSRRDSYNEQFF. CDR3 coding DNA: TGTGCCTGGAGCAGACGGGATTCCTACAATGAGCAGTTCTTC.

This chain joins TRBV11-3 and TRBJ2-7; the D gene is possibly TRBD1 (6 bases). The V and J ends lost 4 bases and 3 bases respectively, with 10 bases between them. CDR1 and CDR2 (germline): SGHNT, YENEEA. This CDR3 has 13 amino acids. CDR3 residues: CASSYGQNYEQYV. The CDR3 DNA reads TGTGCCAGCAGCTATGGACAGAACTACGAGCAGTACGTC.

This rearrangement joins TRBV7-9 to TRBJ2-7; a weak D match, TRBD2 (5 bases). CDR1 and CDR2 from the germline V gene are SEHNR and FQNEAQ (reference sequence). The CDR3 contains 14 residues. Trimming shortened V by 0 bases and J by 2 bases, and 8 bases separated the two germline ends. CDR3 residues: CASSLAGVPYEQYF. The CDR3 DNA sequence: TGTGCCAGCAGCTTAGCCGGGGTACCCTACGAGCAGTACTTC.

The chain couples TRBV7-9 to TRBJ2-3; D unresolved. Trimming cost V 5 bases and J 5 bases, with 8 bases left between them. This CDR3 comprises 12 residues. Germline values: CDR1 SEHNR, CDR2 FQNEAQ (reference sequence). CDR3: CASSLLVDTQYF. The CDR3 DNA reads TGTGCCAGCAGCCTTCTCGTAGATACGCAGTATTTT. Together with reference TRBV7-9 and TRBJ2-3, the CDR3 gives the full variable domain: DTGVSQNPRHKITKRGQNVTFRCDPISEHNRLYWYRQTLGQGPEFLTYFQNEAQLEKSRLLSDRFSAERPKGSFSTLEIQRTEQGDSAMYLCASSLLVDTQYFGPGTRLTVL.

The table lists this clone with a few counts. CDR3 amino acids: CASSQAGNSNYGYTF. CDR3 coding DNA: TGCGCCAGCAGCCAAGCCGGGAATTCTAACTATGGCTACACCTTC. This chain uses TRBV4-1 with TRBJ1-2; D unclear. The V end lost 1 base, the J end lost 0 bases, and 9 bases lay between the germline ends. Germline V gene sequence: CDR1 MGHRA, CDR2 YSYEKL. The CDR3 is 15 amino acids.

The V gene is TRBV29-1, the J gene TRBJ1-5; 9 bases are shared with TRBD1. The CDR3 totals 12 residues. CDR1 and CDR2 (germline): SQVTM, ANQGSEA. V lost 6 bases to trimming and J lost 6 bases; unmatched junction nucleotides: 3. The CDR3 loop is CSVQGAGQPQHF. The CDR3 nucleotides read TGCAGCGTACAGGGGGCGGGTCAGCCCCAGCATTTT.

The chain employs TRBV28 and TRBJ2-7, with 11 bases matching TRBD2. CDR3 length: 13 amino acids. The germline V gene encodes CDR1 MDHEN and CDR2 SYDVKM. Trimming took 8 bases from V and 3 from J; bases not matched to a gene: 3. CDR3 in amino acids: CASAGTSGYEQYV. The CDR3 bases are TGTGCCAGCGCTGGGACTAGCGGCTACGAGCAGTACGTC.

The rearrangement uses TRBV7-9 and TRBJ2-3; D is undetermined. V was pared by 5 bases and J by 4 bases, with 10 bases between. Germline CDR1 reads SEHNR; CDR2 reads FQNEAQ (reference sequence). The CDR3 covers 13 residues. This CDR3 is CASSGRRSDTQYF. The CDR3 region has the DNA TGTGCCAGCAGCGGCCGGCGGTCAGATACGCAGTATTTT.

The CDR3 reads CASSATSGGTDTQYF. CDR3 nucleotide sequence: TGTGCCAGCAGTGCAACTAGCGGGGGCACAGATACGCAGTATTTT. This rearrangement joins TRBV6-5 to TRBJ2-3; TRBD2 agrees at 10 bases. The CDR3 extends over 15 amino acids. Germline V CDR1 and CDR2: MNHEY, SVGAGI. Germline trimming cut 5 bases from V and 1 base from J; bases unmatched to any gene: 3.

The chain uses TRBV4-1 and TRBJ1-2; a possible D gene is TRBD1 (5 bases). The V end was cut by 3 bases, the J end by 4 bases, with 12 bases between. CDR1 is MGHRA and CDR2 is YSYEKL in the germline V gene. The CDR3 totals 14 residues. The DNA for the CDR3 is TGCGCCAGCAGCCACGGGGGGACGGGCTATGGCTACACCTTC. This translates into CASSHGGTGYGYTF.